The rows below give T cell receptor beta chains drawn from one sample of a study of T cell repertoires in cytomegalovirus infection. MiXCR was run by TCRdb on the reads, yielding one entry per CDR3 protein. The data show 310,000 or so distinct CDR3 sequences, around a quarter seen once. Antigens of these TCRs are unknown. This sample comprised cultured PBMCs, obtained from culture after CMV antigen stimulation. These receptors originate from a human donor in good health (CMV status not recorded). Some clones in this sample may be carry-over from other donors' samples. CDR3s include the opening cysteine and the closing phenylalanine or tryptophan. The order of the fields is V gene, clone size, J gene, CDR3 protein. Clone size is not always given. Where it is, it says once, few, many or a class for expanded clones.

V: TRBV7-2
size: few
J: TRBJ2-5
CDR3: CASSLARGWGEETQYF

V: TRBV23-1
size: few
J: TRBJ1-5
CDR3: CAIDYGQPQHF

V: TRBV6-2/TRBV6-3
size: few
J: TRBJ2-3
CDR3: CASSYGQKDTQYF

V: TRBV6-1
size: -
J: TRBJ1-1
CDR3: CASRRPTDINTEAFF

V: TRBV20-1
size: few
J: TRBJ1-1
CDR3: CSARDYGQGITEAFF

V: TRBV7-9
size: few
J: TRBJ2-1
CDR3: CASSLARTNEQFF

V: TRBV5-3
size: -
J: TRBJ2-2
CDR3: CASNYRGDTGELFF

V: TRBV2
size: -
J: TRBJ1-2
CDR3: CASMDRRDGYTF

V: TRBV29-1
size: -
J: TRBJ2-7
CDR3: CSVVSVEQYF

V: TRBV7-9
size: -
J: TRBJ2-5
CDR3: CASSLVDLARETQYF

V: TRBV7-6
size: many
J: TRBJ2-2
CDR3: CASSSTPSVANTGELFF

V: TRBV24-1
size: many
J: TRBJ2-3
CDR3: CATSSVGIRTDTQYF

V: TRBV6-6
size: many
J: TRBJ1-5
CDR3: CASSYGSHNQPQHF

V: TRBV2
size: -
J: TRBJ2-4
CDR3: CASRQGYGTKNIQYF

V: TRBV6-1
size: -
J: TRBJ1-3
CDR3: CASSPDRPYSGNTIYF

V: TRBV24-1
size: -
J: TRBJ2-2
CDR3: CASTEGGSTGELFF

V: TRBV3-1
size: -
J: TRBJ2-3
CDR3: CASSFSGDSTDTQYF

V: TRBV29-1
size: -
J: TRBJ2-3
CDR3: CSVVWGRGDTQYF

V: TRBV6-5
size: -
J: TRBJ2-3
CDR3: CASTGPDSTDTQYF